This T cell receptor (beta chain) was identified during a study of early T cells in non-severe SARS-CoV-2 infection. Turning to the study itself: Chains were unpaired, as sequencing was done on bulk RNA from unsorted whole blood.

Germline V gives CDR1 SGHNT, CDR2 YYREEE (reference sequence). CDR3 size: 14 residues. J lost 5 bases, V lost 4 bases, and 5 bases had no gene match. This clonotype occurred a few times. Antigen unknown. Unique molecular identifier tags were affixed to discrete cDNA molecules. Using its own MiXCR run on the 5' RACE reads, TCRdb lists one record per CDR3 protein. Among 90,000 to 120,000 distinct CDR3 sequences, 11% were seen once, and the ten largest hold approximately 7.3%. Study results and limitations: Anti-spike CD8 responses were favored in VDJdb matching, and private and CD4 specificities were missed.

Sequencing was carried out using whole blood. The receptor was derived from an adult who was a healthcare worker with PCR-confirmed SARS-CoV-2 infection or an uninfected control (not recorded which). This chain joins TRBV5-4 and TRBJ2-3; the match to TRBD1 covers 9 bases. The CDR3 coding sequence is TGTGCCAGCAGCGCGGACAGGGGATTAGATACGCAGTATTTT. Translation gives CASSADRGLDTQYF.